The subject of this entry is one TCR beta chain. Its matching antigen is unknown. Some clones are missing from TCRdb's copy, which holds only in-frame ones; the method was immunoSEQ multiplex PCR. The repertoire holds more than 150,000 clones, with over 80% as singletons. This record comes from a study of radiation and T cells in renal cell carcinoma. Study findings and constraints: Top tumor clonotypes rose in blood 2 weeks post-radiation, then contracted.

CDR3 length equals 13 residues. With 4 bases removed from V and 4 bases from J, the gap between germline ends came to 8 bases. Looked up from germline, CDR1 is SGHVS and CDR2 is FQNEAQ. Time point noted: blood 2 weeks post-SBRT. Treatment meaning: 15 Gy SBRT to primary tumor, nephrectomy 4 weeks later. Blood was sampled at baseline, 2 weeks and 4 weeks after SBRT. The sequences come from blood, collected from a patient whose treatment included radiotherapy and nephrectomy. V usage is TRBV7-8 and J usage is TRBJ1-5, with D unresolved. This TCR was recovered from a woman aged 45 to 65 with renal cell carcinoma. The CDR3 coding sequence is TGTGCCAGCAGCTCAGGACGGAATCAGCCCCAGCATTTT. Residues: CASSSGRNQPQHF.